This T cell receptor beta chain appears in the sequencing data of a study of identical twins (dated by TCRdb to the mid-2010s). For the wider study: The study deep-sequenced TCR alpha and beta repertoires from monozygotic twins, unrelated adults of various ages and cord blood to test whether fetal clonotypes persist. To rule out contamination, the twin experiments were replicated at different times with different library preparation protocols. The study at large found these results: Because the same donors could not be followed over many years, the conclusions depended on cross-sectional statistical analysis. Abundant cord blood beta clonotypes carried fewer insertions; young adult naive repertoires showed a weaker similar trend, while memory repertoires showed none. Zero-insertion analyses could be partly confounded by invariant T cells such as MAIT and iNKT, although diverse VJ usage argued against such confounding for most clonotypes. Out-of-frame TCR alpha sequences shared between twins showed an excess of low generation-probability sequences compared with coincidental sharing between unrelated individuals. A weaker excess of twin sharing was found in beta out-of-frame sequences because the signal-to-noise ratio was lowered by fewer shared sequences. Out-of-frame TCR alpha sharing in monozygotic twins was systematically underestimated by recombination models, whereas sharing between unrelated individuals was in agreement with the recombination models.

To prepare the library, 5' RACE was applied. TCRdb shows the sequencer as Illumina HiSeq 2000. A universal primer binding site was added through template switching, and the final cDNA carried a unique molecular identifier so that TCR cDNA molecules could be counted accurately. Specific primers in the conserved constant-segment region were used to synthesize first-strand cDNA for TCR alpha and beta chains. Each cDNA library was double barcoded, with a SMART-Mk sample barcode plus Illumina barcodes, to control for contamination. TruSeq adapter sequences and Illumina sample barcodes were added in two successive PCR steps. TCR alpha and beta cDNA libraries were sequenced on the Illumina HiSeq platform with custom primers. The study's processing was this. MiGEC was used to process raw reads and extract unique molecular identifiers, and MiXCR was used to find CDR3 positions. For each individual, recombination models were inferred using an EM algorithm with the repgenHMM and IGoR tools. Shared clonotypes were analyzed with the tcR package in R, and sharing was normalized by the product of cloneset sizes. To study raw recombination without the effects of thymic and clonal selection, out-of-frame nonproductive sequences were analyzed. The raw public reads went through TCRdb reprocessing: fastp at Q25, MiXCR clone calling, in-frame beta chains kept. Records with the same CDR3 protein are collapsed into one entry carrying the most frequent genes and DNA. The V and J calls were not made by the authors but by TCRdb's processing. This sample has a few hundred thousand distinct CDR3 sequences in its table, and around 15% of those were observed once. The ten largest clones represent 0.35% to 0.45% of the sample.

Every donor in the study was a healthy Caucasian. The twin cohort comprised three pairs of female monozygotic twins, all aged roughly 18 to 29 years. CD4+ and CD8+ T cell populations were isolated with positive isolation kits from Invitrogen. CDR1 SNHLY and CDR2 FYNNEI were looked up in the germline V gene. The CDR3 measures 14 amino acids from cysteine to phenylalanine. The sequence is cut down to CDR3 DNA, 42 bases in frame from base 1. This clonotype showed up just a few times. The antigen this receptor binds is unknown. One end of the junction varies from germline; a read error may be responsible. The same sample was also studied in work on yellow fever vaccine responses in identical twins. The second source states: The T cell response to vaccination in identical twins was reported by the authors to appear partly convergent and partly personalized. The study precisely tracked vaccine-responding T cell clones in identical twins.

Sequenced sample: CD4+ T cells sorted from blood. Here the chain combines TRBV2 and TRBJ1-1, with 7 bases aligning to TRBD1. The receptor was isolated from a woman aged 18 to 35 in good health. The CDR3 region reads CASSAGGLNTEVFF. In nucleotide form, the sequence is TGTGCCAGCAGTGCAGGGGGACTGAACACTGAAGTTTTCTTT.